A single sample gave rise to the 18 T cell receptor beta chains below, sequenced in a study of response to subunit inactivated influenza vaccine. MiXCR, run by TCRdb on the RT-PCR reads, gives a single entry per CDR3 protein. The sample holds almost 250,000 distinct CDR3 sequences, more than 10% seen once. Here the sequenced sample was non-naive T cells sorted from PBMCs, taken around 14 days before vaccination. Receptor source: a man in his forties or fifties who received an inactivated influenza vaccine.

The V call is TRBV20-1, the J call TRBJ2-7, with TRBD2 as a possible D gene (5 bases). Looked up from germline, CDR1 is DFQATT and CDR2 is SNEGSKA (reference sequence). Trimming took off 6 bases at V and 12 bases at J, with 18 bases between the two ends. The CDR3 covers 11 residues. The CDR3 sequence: CSAGNRGVRYF. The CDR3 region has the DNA TGCAGTGCGGGGAATCGGGGAGTTCGGTACTTC.

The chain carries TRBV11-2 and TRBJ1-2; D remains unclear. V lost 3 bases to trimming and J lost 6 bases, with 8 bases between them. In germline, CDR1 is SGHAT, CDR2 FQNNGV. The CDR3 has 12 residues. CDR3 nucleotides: TGTGCCAGCAGCTTCGGTCAGAATGGCTACACCTTC. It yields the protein CASSFGQNGYTF.

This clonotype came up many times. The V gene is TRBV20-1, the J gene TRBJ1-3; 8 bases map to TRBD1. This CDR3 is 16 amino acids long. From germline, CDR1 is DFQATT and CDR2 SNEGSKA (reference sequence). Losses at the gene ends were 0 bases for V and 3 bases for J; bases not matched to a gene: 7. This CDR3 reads CSAREVQGADGNTIYF. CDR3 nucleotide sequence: TGCAGTGCTAGAGAAGTCCAGGGGGCCGATGGAAACACCATATATTTT.

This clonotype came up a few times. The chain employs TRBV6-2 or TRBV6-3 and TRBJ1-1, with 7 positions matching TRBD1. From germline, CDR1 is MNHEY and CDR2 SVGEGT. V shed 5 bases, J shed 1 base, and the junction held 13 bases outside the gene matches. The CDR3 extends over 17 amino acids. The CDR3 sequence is CASSRTTTGSWNTEAFF. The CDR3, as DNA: TGTGCCAGCAGTCGAACCACGACAGGGTCTTGGAACACTGAAGCTTTCTTT.

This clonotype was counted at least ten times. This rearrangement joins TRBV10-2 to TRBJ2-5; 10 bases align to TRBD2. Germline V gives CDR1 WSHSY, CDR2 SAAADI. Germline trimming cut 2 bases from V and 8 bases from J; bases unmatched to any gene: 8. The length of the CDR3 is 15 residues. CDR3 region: CASSETASGGPTQYF. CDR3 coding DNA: TGCGCCAGCAGTGAGACGGCTAGCGGGGGACCAACCCAGTACTTC.

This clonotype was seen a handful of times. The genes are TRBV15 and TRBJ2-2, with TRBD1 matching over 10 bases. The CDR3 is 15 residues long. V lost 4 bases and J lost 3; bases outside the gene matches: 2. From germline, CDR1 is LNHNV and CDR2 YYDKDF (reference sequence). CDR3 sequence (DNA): TGTGCCACCAGCACCGGACAGGGGGACACCGGGGAGCTGTTTTTT. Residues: CATSTGQGDTGELFF.

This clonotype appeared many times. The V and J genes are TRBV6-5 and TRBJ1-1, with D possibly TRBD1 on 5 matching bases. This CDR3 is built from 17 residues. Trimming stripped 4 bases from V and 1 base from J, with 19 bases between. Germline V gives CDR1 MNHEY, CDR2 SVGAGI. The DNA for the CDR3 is TGTGCCAGCAGTTCCACCCCCGGGGGACGGGCGAACACTGAAGCTTTCTTT. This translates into CASSSTPGGRANTEAFF.

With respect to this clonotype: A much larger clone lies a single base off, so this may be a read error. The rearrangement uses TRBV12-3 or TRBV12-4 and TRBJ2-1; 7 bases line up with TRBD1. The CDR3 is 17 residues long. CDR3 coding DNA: TGTGCCAGCAGTTCCACCTGGGACAGTAGCTCCTACAATGAGCGGTTCTTC. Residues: CASSSTWDSSSYNERFF.

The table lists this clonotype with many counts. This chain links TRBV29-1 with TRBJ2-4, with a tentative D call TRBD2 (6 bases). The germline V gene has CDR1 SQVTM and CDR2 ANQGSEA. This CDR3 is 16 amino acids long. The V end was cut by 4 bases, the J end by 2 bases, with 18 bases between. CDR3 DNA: TGCAGCGTTGGGGGAGGCTCCAGGGAACCCAAAAACATTCAGTACTTC. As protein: CSVGGGSREPKNIQYF.

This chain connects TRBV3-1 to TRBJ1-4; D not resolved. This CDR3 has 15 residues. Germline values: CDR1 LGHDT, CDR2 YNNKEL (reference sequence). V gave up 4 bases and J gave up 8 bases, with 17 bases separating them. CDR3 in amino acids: CASSLGGMEKEKLFF. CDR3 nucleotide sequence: TGTGCCAGCAGCCTAGGTGGGATGGAGAAAGAAAAACTGTTTTTT.

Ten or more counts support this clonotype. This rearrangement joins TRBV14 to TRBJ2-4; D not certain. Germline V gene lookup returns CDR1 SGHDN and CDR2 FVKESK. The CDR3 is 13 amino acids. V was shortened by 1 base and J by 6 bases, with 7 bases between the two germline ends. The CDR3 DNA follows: TGTGCCAGCAGCCAAGGGGAAAGAAACATTCAGTACTTC. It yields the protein CASSQGERNIQYF.

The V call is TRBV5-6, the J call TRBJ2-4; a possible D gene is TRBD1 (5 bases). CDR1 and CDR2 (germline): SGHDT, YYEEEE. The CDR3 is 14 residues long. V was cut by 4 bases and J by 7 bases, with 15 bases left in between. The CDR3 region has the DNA TGTGCCAGCAGCCAACACCCCGCAGGGAACATTCAGTACTTC. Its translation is CASSQHPAGNIQYF.

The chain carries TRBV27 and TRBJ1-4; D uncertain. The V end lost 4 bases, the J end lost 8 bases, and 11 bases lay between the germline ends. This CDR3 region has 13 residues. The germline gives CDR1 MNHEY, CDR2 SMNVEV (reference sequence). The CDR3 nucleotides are TGTGCCAGCAGTTCGGCCCTGGGGGAAAAACTGTTTTTT. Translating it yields CASSSALGEKLFF. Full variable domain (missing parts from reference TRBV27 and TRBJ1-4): EAQVTQNPRYLITVTGKKLTVTCSQNMNHEYMSWYRQDPGLGLRQIYYSMNVEVTDKGDVPEGYKVSRKEKRNFPLILESPSPNQTSLYFCASSSALGEKLFFGSGTQLSVL.

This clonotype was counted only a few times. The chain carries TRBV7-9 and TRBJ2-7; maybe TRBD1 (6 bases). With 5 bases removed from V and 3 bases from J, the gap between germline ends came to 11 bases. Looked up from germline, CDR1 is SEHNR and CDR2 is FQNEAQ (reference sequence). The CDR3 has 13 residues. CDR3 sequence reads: CASSPGHDYEQYF. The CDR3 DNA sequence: TGTGCCAGCAGCCCGGGACACGACTACGAGCAGTACTTC.

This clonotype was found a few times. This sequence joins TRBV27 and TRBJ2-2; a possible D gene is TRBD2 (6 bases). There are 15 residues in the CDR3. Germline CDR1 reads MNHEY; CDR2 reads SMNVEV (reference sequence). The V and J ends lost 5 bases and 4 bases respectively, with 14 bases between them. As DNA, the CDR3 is TGTGCCAGCAGTCGGTCGGGACTGGGCACCGGGGAGCTGTTTTTT. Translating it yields CASSRSGLGTGELFF.

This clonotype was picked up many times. CDR3 sequence (DNA): TGTGCCAGCAAGCTTTACACCGGGGAGCTGTTTTTT. It yields the protein CASKLYTGELFF. The chain joins TRBV7-2 to TRBJ2-2; D remains ambiguous. Trimming pared 7 bases from V and 3 bases from J, leaving 6 bases between. Germline CDR1 and CDR2: SGHTA and FQGNSA. The CDR3 consists of 12 residues.

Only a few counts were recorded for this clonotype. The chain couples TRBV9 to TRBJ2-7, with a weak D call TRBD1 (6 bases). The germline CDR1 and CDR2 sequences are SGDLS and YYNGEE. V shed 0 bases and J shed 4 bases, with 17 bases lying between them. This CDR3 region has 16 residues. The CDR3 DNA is TGTGCCAGCAGCGTAGGACTGGACAGAGCTTCGTACGAGCAGTACTTC. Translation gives CASSVGLDRASYEQYF.

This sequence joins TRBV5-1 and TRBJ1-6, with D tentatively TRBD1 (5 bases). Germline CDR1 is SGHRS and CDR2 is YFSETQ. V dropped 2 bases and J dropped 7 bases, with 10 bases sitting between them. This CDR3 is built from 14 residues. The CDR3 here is CASSLQQANSPLHF. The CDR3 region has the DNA TGCGCCAGCAGCTTACAACAGGCCAATTCACCCCTCCACTTT.